There are many counts of the clone carrying this T cell receptor beta chain. Antigen unknown. The read halts 3 residues ahead of the CDR3 end, with the missing end drawn from the germline J gene. These data are taken from a study of T cell clonality in common variable immunodeficiency. Libraries were prepared by immunoSEQ multiplex PCR; TCRdb keeps only in-frame clonotypes and omits some of them. There are under 60,000 clones in the sample, none observed a single time. Broader study findings: CVID subjects showed higher TCRbeta clonality than healthy controls. Reportedly, TCR beta sequences from common variable immunodeficiency showed fewer deletions and N-nucleotide insertions. CVID subjects shared fewer TCRbeta clones than healthy controls did.

The CDR3 sequence is 15 residues long. Germline assignment: CDR1 KGHSH and CDR2 LQKENI. Trimming took 3 bases from V and 3 from J; bases not matched to a gene: 3. This receptor was taken from a person aged 18 to 69 in good health. Input material: peripheral blood mononuclear cells. This chain uses TRBV18 with TRBJ2-1; 9 positions agree with TRBD2. CDR3 DNA, as far as it was read: TGTGCCAGCTCACCCCGGACTAGCGACTACAATGAG. It yields the protein CASSPRTSDYNE. The entire CDR3 reads CASSPRTSDYNEQFF.